The table lists the clone carrying this T cell receptor (beta chain) with many counts. Its antigen is still unknown. These data belong to a study of regulatory T cells in long-lasting Graves disease. Study-wide findings and caveats: TCR diversity was lower in persistent Graves' patients than in newly diagnosed ones. Among the persistent patients, 2,741 public clonotypes were shared, more than the approximately 960 shared among new patients.

The sample's time point: newly diagnosed GD, antithyroid drugs for less than 3 months. PBMCs provided the RNA from which the TCR library was made. This CDR3 has 20 residues. Germline V CDR1 and CDR2: MNHEY, SVGEGT. V lost 3 bases and J 2 bases, leaving 26 bases between the germline ends. HTBI primers from iRepertoire and Arm-PCR of CDR3 regions yielded the TCR beta libraries. MiXCR was run by TCRdb on the multiplex PCR reads, yielding one entry per CDR3 protein. There are 200,000 to 250,000 distinct CDR3 sequences in the sample; 20% occur only once, and over 11% lies in the top ten. Sequences were derived from peripheral blood mononuclear cells (PBMCs), sampled at new diagnosis, from a patient treated with antithyroid drugs. This TCR came from a female donor with Graves disease. The rearrangement uses TRBV6-2 or TRBV6-3 and TRBJ1-5; tentative D call: TRBD1 (6 bases). CDR3 in DNA: TGTGCCAGCAGTTATACTGCGGGACACGGAGACTTTGGTGGCAATCAGCCCCAGCATTTT. Its protein product is CASSYTAGHGDFGGNQPQHF.